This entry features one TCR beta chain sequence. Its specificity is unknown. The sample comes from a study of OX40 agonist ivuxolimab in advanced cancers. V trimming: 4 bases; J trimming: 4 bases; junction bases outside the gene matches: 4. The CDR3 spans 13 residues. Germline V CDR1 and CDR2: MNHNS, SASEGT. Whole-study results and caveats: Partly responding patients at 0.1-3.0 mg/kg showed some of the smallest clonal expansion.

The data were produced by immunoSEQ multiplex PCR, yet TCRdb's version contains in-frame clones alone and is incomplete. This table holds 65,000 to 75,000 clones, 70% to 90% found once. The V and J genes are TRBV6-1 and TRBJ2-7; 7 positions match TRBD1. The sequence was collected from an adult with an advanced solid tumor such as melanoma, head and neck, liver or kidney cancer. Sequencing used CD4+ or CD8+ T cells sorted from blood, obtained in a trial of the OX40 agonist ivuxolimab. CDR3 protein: CASSGGGRYEQYF. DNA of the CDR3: TGTGCCAGCAGTGGAGGGGGCAGGTACGAGCAGTACTTC.